This T cell receptor beta chain came from a study of shared clonotypes between healthy human individuals. Sequencing was performed with immunoSEQ multiplex PCR; in TCRdb, only in-frame clones are kept and a portion is missing. The sample includes around 2.5 million clones, roughly 93% of them seen just once. Study-wide findings and caveats: Generally, estimated richness proved larger in naive subsets than it did in memory subsets.

HIV-negative, healthy adults without recent acute infections or vaccinations were the donors. Memory CD4+ cells were the fraction left after CD45RA+ naive selection. The CDR3 is 14 residues long. V was cut by 2 bases and J by 4 bases, with 9 bases left in between. Germline loops: CDR1 MNHNY, CDR2 SVGAGI (reference sequence). A word on this clone: Its antigen is unknown.

This sequence joins TRBV6-6 and TRBJ1-3; no clear D gene. The sequencing sample was made of naive CD4+ T cells from PBMCs. Subset given: CD45RA+ positively selected. The receptor comes from a man between 18 and 35 years old in good health. Some clones in this sample may be carry-over from other donors' samples. CDR3 nucleotides: TGTGCCAGCAGTTACCCCAATGAGGGAAACACCATATATTTT. This gives the protein CASSYPNEGNTIYF.